Described below is a single TCR beta chain sequence and its context. Its target is not known. Treatment reported: oral pan-JAK inhibitor, 5-10 mg twice daily. The sample is drawn from a study of CD8+ T cells in alopecia areata. Study information: Tofacitinib exposure lasted 6 to 18 months, followed by 6 months off drug.

cDNA reverse transcribed from extracted RNA served as the sequencing template. The data were produced by immunoSEQ multiplex PCR, yet TCRdb's version contains in-frame clones alone and is incomplete. The sample yields approximately 210,000 clones, more than 55% seen once. Trimming shortened V by 8 bases and J by 1 base, and 14 bases separated the two germline ends. The CDR3 covers 14 residues. Germline V gene data show CDR1 as SGHTA and CDR2 as FQGNSA. Study findings and constraints: Lesional scalp exceeded normal scalp in clonality, especially in alopecia totalis/universalis.

Sequencing was performed on CD4+ T cells sorted from blood, taken between weeks 43 and 45, from a patient treated with tofacitinib. The chain employs TRBV7-2 and TRBJ1-1, with D possibly matching TRBD1 (5 bases). This sequence originates from a human donor with alopecia areata. CDR3 sequence reads: CASGGMGTNTEAFF. The CDR3 region has the DNA TGTGCCAGCGGGGGGATGGGGACGAACACTGAAGCTTTCTTT.